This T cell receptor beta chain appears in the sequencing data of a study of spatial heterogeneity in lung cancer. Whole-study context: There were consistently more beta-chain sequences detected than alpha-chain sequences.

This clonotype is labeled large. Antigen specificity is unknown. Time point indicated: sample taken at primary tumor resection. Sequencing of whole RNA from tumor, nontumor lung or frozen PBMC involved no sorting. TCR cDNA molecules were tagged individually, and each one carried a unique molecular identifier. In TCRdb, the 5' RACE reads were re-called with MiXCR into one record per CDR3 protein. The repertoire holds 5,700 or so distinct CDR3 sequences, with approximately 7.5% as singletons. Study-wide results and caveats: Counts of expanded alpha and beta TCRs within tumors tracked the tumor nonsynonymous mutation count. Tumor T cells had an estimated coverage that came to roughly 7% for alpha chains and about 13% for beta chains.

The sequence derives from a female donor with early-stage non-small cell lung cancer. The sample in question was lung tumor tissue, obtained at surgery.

This CDR3 reads CASSSPLAVSYNEQFF. In DNA form, the CDR3 reads TGTGCCAGCAGTTCCCCTCTAGCGGTCTCCTACAATGAGCAGTTCTTC. The rearrangement uses TRBV27 and TRBJ2-1, with 7 nucleotides matching TRBD2. Germline values: CDR1 MNHEY, CDR2 SMNVEV (reference sequence). The CDR3 has 16 amino acids. V trimming: 4 bases; J trimming: 0 bases; junction bases outside the gene matches: 6.